This T cell receptor (beta chain) was documented in a study of shared clonotypes between healthy human individuals. As originally analysed: ImmunoSEQ yielded junction-only sequences lacking quality scores, so filtering differed. Profiled with immunoSEQ multiplex PCR; TCRdb holds only in-frame clones, not every one. V and J calls plus clone size are reproduced from that table; the DNA served to infer D and trimming. The table lists 600,000 to 750,000 clones, around 90% of them singletons. Donation came from healthy HIV-negative adults that had no recent acute infections or vaccinations. The sample taken for sequencing was memory CD8+ T cells from PBMCs. Subset of the sample: CD45RO+ cells pooled with CCR7-negative TemRA cells. The origin of this receptor is a man younger than 30 in good health. Some clones in this sample may be carry-over from other donors' samples.

The CDR3 reads CASSHRQDSRREAFF. As DNA, the CDR3 is TGCGCCAGCAGCCACCGACAGGACTCAAGGAGGGAAGCTTTCTTT. The chain has TRBV4-1 and TRBJ1-1; a weak D match, TRBD1 (6 bases). Trimming removed 3 bases from V and 8 bases from J, with 19 bases in between. Germline V gene sequence: CDR1 MGHRA, CDR2 YSYEKL. There are 15 residues in the CDR3.